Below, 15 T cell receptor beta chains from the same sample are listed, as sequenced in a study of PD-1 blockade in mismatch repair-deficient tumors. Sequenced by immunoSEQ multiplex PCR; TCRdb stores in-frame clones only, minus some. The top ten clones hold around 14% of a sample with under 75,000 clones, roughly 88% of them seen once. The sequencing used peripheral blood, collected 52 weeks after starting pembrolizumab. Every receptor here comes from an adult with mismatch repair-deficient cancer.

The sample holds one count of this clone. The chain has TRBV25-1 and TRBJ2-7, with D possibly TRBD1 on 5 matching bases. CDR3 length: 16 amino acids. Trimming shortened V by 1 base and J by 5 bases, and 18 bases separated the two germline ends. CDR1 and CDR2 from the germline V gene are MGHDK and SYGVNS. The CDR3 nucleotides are TGTGCCAGCAGTGAATTCTCAGCGACAGCTTCCCACGAGCAGTACTTC. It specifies CASSEFSATASHEQYF.

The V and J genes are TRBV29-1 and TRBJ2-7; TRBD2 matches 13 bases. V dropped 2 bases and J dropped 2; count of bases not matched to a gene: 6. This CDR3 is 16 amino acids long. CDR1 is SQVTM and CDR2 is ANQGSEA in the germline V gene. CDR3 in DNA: TGCAGCGTTGAATATTCTGGGACTAGCGGGACCTACGAGCAGTACTTC. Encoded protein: CSVEYSGTSGTYEQYF.

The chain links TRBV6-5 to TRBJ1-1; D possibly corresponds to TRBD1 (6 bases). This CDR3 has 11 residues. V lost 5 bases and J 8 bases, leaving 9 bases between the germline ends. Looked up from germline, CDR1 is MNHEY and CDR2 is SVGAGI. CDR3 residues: CASSHGQEAFF. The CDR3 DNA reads TGTGCCAGCAGTCACGGACAGGAAGCTTTCTTT.

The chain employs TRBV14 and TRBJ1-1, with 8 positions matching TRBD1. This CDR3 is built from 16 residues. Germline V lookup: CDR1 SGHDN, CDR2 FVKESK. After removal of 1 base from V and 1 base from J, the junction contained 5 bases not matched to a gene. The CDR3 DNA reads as TGTGCCAGCAGCCAAGTCAGGGGGCTATCGAACACTGAAGCTTTCTTT. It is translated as CASSQVRGLSNTEAFF.

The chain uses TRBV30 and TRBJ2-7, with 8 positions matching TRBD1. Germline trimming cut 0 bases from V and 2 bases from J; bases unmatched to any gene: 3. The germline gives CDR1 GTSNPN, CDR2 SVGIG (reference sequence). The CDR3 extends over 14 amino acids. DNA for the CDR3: TGTGCCTGGAGTGTAGGACAGGGCCCCTACGAGCAGTACTTC. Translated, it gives CAWSVGQGPYEQYF.

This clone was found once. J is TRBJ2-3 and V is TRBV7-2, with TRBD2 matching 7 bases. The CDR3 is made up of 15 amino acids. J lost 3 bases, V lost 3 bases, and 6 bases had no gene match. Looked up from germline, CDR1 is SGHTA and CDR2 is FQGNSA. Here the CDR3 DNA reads TGTGCCAGCAGCTTTGGACTAGGGGTGACAGATACGCAGTATTTT. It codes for CASSFGLGVTDTQYF.

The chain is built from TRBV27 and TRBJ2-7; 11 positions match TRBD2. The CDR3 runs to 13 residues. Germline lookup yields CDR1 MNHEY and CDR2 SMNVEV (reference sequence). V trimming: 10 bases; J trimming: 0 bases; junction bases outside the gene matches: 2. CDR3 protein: CATGLADSYEQYF. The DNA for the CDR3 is TGTGCCACGGGACTAGCGGACTCCTACGAGCAGTACTTC.

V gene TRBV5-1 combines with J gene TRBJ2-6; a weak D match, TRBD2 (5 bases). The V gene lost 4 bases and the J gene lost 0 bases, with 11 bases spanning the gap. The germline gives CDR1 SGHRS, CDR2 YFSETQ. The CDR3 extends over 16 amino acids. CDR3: CASSAGRGSGANVLTF. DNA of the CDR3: TGCGCCAGCAGCGCAGGACGGGGCTCTGGGGCCAACGTCCTGACTTTC.

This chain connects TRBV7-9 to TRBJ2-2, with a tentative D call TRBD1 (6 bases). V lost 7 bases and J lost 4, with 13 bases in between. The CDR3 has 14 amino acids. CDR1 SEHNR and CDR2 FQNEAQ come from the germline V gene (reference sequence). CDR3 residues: CASTGTRSTGELFF. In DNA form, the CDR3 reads TGTGCCAGCACGGGGACAAGATCCACCGGGGAGCTGTTTTTT.

Written as DNA, the CDR3 is TGTGCCAGCAGCGCCCATTACAGGGGAACTGACACAGATACGCAGTATTTT. Translated, it gives CASSAHYRGTDTDTQYF. The genes are TRBV7-9 and TRBJ2-3; the match to TRBD1 covers 7 bases. The germline gives CDR1 SEHNR, CDR2 FQNEAQ (reference sequence). Trimming cost V 5 bases and J 2 bases; bases outside gene matches: 13. CDR3 size: 17 residues.

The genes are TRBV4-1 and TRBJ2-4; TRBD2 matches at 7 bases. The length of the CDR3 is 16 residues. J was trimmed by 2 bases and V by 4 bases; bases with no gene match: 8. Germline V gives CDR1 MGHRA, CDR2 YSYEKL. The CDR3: CASSPWGGSTKNIQYF. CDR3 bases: TGCGCCAGCAGCCCATGGGGGGGTAGCACCAAAAACATTCAGTACTTC.

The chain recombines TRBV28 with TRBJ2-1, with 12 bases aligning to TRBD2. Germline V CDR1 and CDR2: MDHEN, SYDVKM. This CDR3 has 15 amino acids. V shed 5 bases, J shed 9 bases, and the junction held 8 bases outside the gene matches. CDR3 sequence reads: CASSGWTSGKSEQFF. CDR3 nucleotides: TGTGCCAGCAGTGGATGGACTAGCGGGAAGAGTGAGCAGTTCTTC.

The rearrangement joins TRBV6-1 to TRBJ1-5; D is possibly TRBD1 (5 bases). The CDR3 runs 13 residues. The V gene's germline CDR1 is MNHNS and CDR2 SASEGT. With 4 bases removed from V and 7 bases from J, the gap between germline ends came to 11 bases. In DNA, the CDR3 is TGTGCCAGCAGTGCAGGGATTTTACAGCCCCAGCATTTT. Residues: CASSAGILQPQHF.

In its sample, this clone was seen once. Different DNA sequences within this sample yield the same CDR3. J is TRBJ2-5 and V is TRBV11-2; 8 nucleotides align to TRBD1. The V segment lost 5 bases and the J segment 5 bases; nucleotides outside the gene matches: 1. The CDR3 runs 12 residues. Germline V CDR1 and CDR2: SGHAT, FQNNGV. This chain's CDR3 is CASSRQGETQYF. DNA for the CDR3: TGTGCCAGCAGCCGACAGGGGGAGACCCAGTACTTC. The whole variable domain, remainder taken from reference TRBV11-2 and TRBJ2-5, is EAGVAQSPRYKIIEKRQSVAFWCNPISGHATLYWYQQILGQGPKLLIQFQNNGVVDDSQLPKDRFSAERLKGVDSTLKIQPAKLEDSAVYLCASSRQGETQYFGPGTRLLVL.

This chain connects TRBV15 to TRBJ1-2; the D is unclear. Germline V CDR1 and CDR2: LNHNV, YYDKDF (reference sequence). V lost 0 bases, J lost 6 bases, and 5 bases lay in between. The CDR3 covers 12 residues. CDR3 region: CATSRDKNGYTF. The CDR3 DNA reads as TGTGCCACCAGCAGAGATAAGAATGGCTACACCTTC.